This TCR beta chain was profiled in a study of T cell responses to AZD1222 COVID-19 vaccine. This CDR3 comprises 17 residues. Germline CDR1 SGHVS, CDR2 FQNEAQ. Trimming took off 1 base at V and 7 bases at J, with 17 bases between the two ends. Some second doses came at about 4 weeks and others at about 12 weeks; these were pooled. The data were produced by immunoSEQ multiplex PCR, yet TCRdb's version contains in-frame clones alone and is incomplete. Among about 89,000 clones, around 89% were seen once, and the ten largest hold roughly 5%. The receptor was isolated from an adult who received the AZD1222 COVID-19 vaccine. The chain is built from TRBV7-8 and TRBJ1-6; possibly TRBD1 for D (5 bases). The sequences come from peripheral blood, collected 28 days after the second AZD1222 dose. CDR3 residues: CASSLVRGERGNSPLHF. CDR3 sequence (DNA): TGTGCCAGCAGCTTAGTTCGAGGGGAGAGGGGCAATTCACCCCTCCACTTT.